What follows describes a single T cell receptor (beta chain). V lost 4 bases to trimming and J lost 3 bases, with 19 bases between them. The CDR3 spans 16 residues. CDR1 is DFQATT and CDR2 is SNEGSKA in the germline V gene (reference sequence). Investigators took roughly 10 milliliters of peripheral blood from every donor. This sample stems from a study of blood T cells in healthy people across ages. PCR was performed a second time for about 7 to 12 cycles using a sample-barcoded 5' primer and a J-beta primer mix. A single record per CDR3 protein comes from TCRdb applying MiXCR to the 5' RACE reads. This repertoire shows about 830,000 distinct CDR3 sequences, approximately 67% found once; its top ten account for 25% to 35%.

This TCR derives from a man younger than 40 in good health. The sample was blood. This sequence joins TRBV20-1 and TRBJ2-1; D may correspond to TRBD1 or TRBD2 (5 bases each). The CDR3 is CSATPGTHSFYNEQFF. The DNA of the CDR3 is TGCAGTGCTACCCCCGGGACCCATTCTTTCTACAATGAGCAGTTCTTC.